These 19 T cell receptor beta chains share one sample of origin, sequenced in a study of T cell responses to AZD1222 COVID-19 vaccine (TCRdb year 2021). The intended sense of this specimen's time point label: sample from adult after SARS-CoV-2 infection, after symptom onset. Library prep was done by the immunoSEQ multiplex PCR assay. TCRdb re-hosts the immuneACCESS table, in-frame sequences only. Its copies lack some clones; in the studies checked, an unresolved V gene accounts for under half of them, and the cause for the rest is not known. For this sample the table gives about 140,000 clones, of which 85% to 95% were detected only once. Of the sample, less than 15% is held by the ten largest clones. The sequenced sample was peripheral blood, obtained after recovery from COVID-19. The receptors here all came from an adult who had recovered from COVID-19.

The J gene is TRBJ2-3, the V gene TRBV24-1, with D uncertain. The CDR3 length is 15 residues. V dropped 6 bases and J dropped 1 base, with 13 bases sitting between them. Germline CDR1 reads KGHDR; CDR2 reads SFDVKD. CDR3 protein: CATSFGPRGTDTQYF. The DNA of the CDR3 is TGTGCCACCAGTTTTGGACCTAGGGGCACAGATACGCAGTATTTT.

The chain couples TRBV21-1 to TRBJ2-7; the D call TRBD2 from the table was never checked on the DNA. TRBV21-1 has pseudogene status. CDR3 size: 11 residues. The CDR3 coding sequence is TGTGCCAGCAGCACCGGGGGTAAGCAGTACTTC. Amino acids: CASSTGGKQYF.

The CDR3 is CASREGSAGNTIYF. The CDR3 DNA is TGTGCCAGCAGGGAGGGCTCGGCTGGAAACACCATATATTTT. V usage is TRBV5-6 and J usage is TRBJ1-3; D gene uncertain. Germline values: CDR1 SGHDT, CDR2 YYEEEE. V lost 5 bases and J lost 2, with 11 bases in between. This CDR3 spans 14 amino acids.

The chain recombines TRBV10-2 with TRBJ1-6, with D unclear. Germline CDR1 is WSHSY and CDR2 is SAAADI. The V gene lost 0 bases and the J gene lost 9 bases, with 6 bases spanning the gap. CDR3 length: 13 amino acids. DNA of the CDR3: TGCGCCAGCAGTGAGTCTCTGGGTTCACCCCTCCACTTT. This sequence encodes CASSESLGSPLHF.

This sequence joins TRBV4-1 and TRBJ2-2, with a possible D match to TRBD2 (6 bases). Germline V gives CDR1 MGHRA, CDR2 YSYEKL. The V gene lost 1 base and the J gene lost 7 bases, with 13 bases spanning the gap. The CDR3 loop spans 15 amino acids. The CDR3: CASSQAGASSGELFF. In DNA form, the CDR3 reads TGCGCCAGCAGCCAAGCGGGAGCGAGTAGCGGGGAGCTGTTTTTT.

This sequence joins TRBV2 and TRBJ1-2; 8 positions match TRBD1. From germline, CDR1 is SNHLY and CDR2 FYNNEI. This CDR3 spans 16 amino acids. The ends lost 0 bases at V and 8 bases at J; junction bases unmatched: 11. CDR3 DNA sequence: TGTGCCAGCAGTGAAGCGCTTCGGCAGGGGGCTTTAGGCTACACCTTC. Residues: CASSEALRQGALGYTF.

The V call is TRBV3-1 (or the pseudogene TRBV3-2), the J call TRBJ1-3; D is uncertain. The CDR3 length is 15 residues. Trimming cost V 4 bases and J 2 bases, with 12 bases left between them. CDR1 is LGHDT and CDR2 is YNNKEL in the germline V gene (reference sequence). CDR3 protein: CASSPTTYTGNTIYF. The DNA for the CDR3 is TGTGCCAGCAGCCCGACGACGTACACTGGAAACACCATATATTTT.

This clone appeared once. CDR3 DNA: TGTGCCAGCAGCTTACGGGGCAGGGCCCACGAGCAGTACTTC. Amino acids: CASSLRGRAHEQYF. The chain employs TRBV5-4 and TRBJ2-7, with D perhaps assigned TRBD1 or TRBD2 (5 bases each). The germline V and J ends were trimmed by 2 bases and 5 bases, with 14 bases remaining between them. Germline V gene sequence: CDR1 SGHNT, CDR2 YYREEE (reference sequence). The CDR3 covers 14 residues.

Regarding this clone: This CDR3 is also generated by other DNA sequences in the sample. The chain carries TRBV29-1 and TRBJ2-3; D ambiguous. The V gene's germline CDR1 is SQVTM and CDR2 ANQGSEA. The CDR3 spans 12 residues. Trimming took off 4 bases at V and 0 bases at J, with 5 bases between the two ends. This CDR3 reads CSVAPSTDTQYF. The CDR3 region has the DNA TGCAGCGTTGCTCCTAGCACAGATACGCAGTATTTT.

This chain uses TRBV6-2 or TRBV6-3 with TRBJ2-3; D might be TRBD1 or TRBD2, each matching 6 bases. In germline, CDR1 is MNHEY, CDR2 SVGEGT. The V gene lost 0 bases and the J gene lost 3 bases, with 19 bases spanning the gap. The CDR3 contains 18 residues. Here the CDR3 reads CASSYSLAGGARTDTQYF. CDR3 bases: TGTGCCAGCAGTTACTCCCTGGCCGGGGGCGCCAGGACAGATACGCAGTATTTT.

The chain is built from TRBV12-5 and TRBJ2-1; 10 nucleotides line up with TRBD2. The CDR3 has 13 amino acids. Per the germline V gene, CDR1 is LGHNT and CDR2 is FRNRAP. V was pared by 6 bases and J by 7 bases, with 3 bases of the junction left unmatched. CDR3 DNA sequence: TGTGCTAGTGGCCGTAGCGGGAGGAATGAGCAGTTCTTC. It translates to CASGRSGRNEQFF.

The chain links TRBV9 to TRBJ1-1; no definite D call. The length of the CDR3 is 13 residues. CDR1 is SGDLS and CDR2 is YYNGEE in the germline V gene. Trimming stripped 4 bases from V and 5 bases from J, with 12 bases between. The CDR3 protein is CASSLDEGTEAFF. The CDR3 DNA reads TGTGCCAGCAGCCTAGATGAAGGGACTGAAGCTTTCTTT.

This chain uses TRBV5-1 with TRBJ2-7; either TRBD1 or TRBD2 may fit D (5 bases each). Trimming removed 3 bases at V and 5 bases at J, with 18 bases between. This CDR3 has 15 amino acids. Germline CDR1 is SGHRS and CDR2 is YFSETQ. The CDR3 sequence: CASSSGAGNSHEQYF. The CDR3 region has the DNA TGCGCCAGCAGCTCCGGGGCAGGGAATTCCCACGAGCAGTACTTC.

The V gene is TRBV5-1, the J gene TRBJ2-3; D remains ambiguous. Trimming stripped 0 bases from V and 1 base from J, with 3 bases between. The CDR3 extends over 13 amino acids. In germline, CDR1 is SGHRS, CDR2 YFSETQ. The CDR3 sequence: CASSLDGTDTQYF. CDR3 sequence (DNA): TGCGCCAGCAGCTTGGACGGCACAGATACGCAGTATTTT.

CDR3 in DNA: TGTGCCAGCAGCCAAGATCGCCTAGCGGGTCGAGAGACCCAGTACTTC. Residues: CASSQDRLAGRETQYF. The chain uses TRBV3-1 (or the pseudogene TRBV3-2) and TRBJ2-5; 8 bases map to TRBD2. The CDR3 runs to 16 residues. V was pared by 0 bases and J by 4 bases, with 7 bases of the junction left unmatched. Germline lookup yields CDR1 LGHDT and CDR2 YNNKEL (reference sequence).

V is TRBV5-1 and J is TRBJ2-5; D tentatively reads TRBD1 or TRBD2 (5 bases each). The germline V and J ends were trimmed by 0 bases and 5 bases, with 14 bases remaining between them. The CDR3 extends over 15 amino acids. Germline values: CDR1 SGHRS, CDR2 YFSETQ. The CDR3, as DNA: TGCGCCAGCAGCTTGGGAGGGACGAGCCAGGAGACCCAGTACTTC. This codes for CASSLGGTSQETQYF.

The chain has TRBV7-9 and TRBJ1-2; D possibly corresponds to TRBD1 (5 bases). V gave up 1 base and J gave up 3 bases, with 9 bases separating them. CDR1 is SEHNR and CDR2 is FQNEAQ in the germline V gene (reference sequence). The CDR3 spans 14 residues. This CDR3 is CASSLGGADYGYTF. CDR3 bases: TGTGCCAGCAGCTTAGGGGGCGCTGACTATGGCTACACCTTC.

The chain recombines TRBV5-1 with TRBJ2-7, with TRBD1 as a possible D gene (5 bases). The V and J ends lost 0 bases and 0 bases respectively, with 10 bases between them. The CDR3 is 15 amino acids. Germline CDR1 and CDR2: SGHRS and YFSETQ. In DNA, the CDR3 is TGCGCCAGCAGCTTGGCGCAGGGATACTCCTACGAGCAGTACTTC. Protein product: CASSLAQGYSYEQYF.

J is TRBJ2-7 and V is TRBV3-1 (or the pseudogene TRBV3-2), with 8 bases that match TRBD1. CDR3 length equals 14 residues. With V trimmed by 2 bases and J by 5 bases, 5 bases remained unmatched. Germline V gene lookup returns CDR1 LGHDT and CDR2 YNNKEL (reference sequence). The CDR3 loop is CASSQLRGLNEQYF. The CDR3 DNA reads as TGTGCCAGCAGCCAACTCAGGGGGCTGAACGAGCAGTACTTC.